The 17 T cell receptor beta chains below all came from one sample that was sequenced in a study of blood T cell repertoires in COVID-19 (dated by TCRdb to about 2020). The library was prepared using the immunoSEQ multiplex PCR assay. TCRdb obtained this table from immuneACCESS and retained in-frame rearrangements with V and J assigned. These tables miss some clones; where compared with another copy, unresolved V genes account for less than half of the shortfall, and the remainder is unexplained. Within this sample are 35,000 to 45,000 clones, with over 75% of them counted one time only. The top ten clonotypes cover approximately 32% of the sample. Sequences were obtained from peripheral blood. The origin of the receptors is a man in his sixties or seventies with active COVID-19.

V usage is TRBV6-5 and J usage is TRBJ1-1, with D perhaps TRBD1 (6 bases). Looked up from germline, CDR1 is MNHEY and CDR2 is SVGAGI. The CDR3 runs to 10 residues. The V end lost 9 bases, the J end lost 11 bases, and 13 bases lay between the germline ends. This CDR3 is CASGGGRAFF. The CDR3 DNA sequence: TGTGCCAGTGGGGGGGGGCGCGCTTTCTTT.

The genes are TRBV5-4 and TRBJ2-1, with 8 bases matching TRBD1. CDR3 size: 15 residues. The J segment lost 1 base and the V segment lost 4 bases, leaving 4 bases of the junction unmatched. Looked up from germline, CDR1 is SGHNT and CDR2 is YYREEE (reference sequence). Here the CDR3 reads CASSRDRLSYNEQFF. The CDR3 bases are TGTGCCAGCAGCCGGGACAGGTTATCCTACAATGAGCAGTTCTTC.

This chain links TRBV5-1 with TRBJ1-1; the match to TRBD1 covers 11 bases. Trimming took 6 bases from V and 5 from J; bases not matched to a gene: 12. Per germline, CDR1 SGHRS and CDR2 YFSETQ. The CDR3 consists of 16 residues. CDR3 amino acids: CASNQRTGGVRTEAFF. The CDR3, as DNA: TGCGCCAGCAACCAGAGGACAGGGGGCGTAAGGACTGAAGCTTTCTTT.

This clone was counted between two and nine times. This chain links TRBV28 with TRBJ1-4; 9 positions match TRBD1. J lost 0 bases, V lost 2 bases, and 7 bases had no gene match. This CDR3 has 18 residues. Germline V gene sequence: CDR1 MDHEN, CDR2 SYDVKM. The CDR3 reads CASSLGDRDLATNEKLFF. The DNA for the CDR3 is TGTGCCAGCAGTTTAGGGGACAGGGACCTTGCAACTAATGAAAAACTGTTTTTT.

The chain couples TRBV7-2 to TRBJ2-1, with a tentative D call TRBD2 (5 bases). The V gene's germline CDR1 is SGHTA and CDR2 FQGNSA. The CDR3 runs to 15 residues. V was cut by 7 bases and J by 0 bases, with 13 bases left in between. CDR3 residues: CASTHEGSSYNEQFF. In nucleotides, the CDR3 is TGTGCCAGCACCCATGAAGGGAGCTCCTACAATGAGCAGTTCTTC.

The J gene is TRBJ2-2, the V gene TRBV7-2; a weak D match, TRBD1 (6 bases). The CDR3 loop spans 16 amino acids. In germline, CDR1 is SGHTA, CDR2 FQGNSA. Trimming took off 2 bases at V and 4 bases at J, with 14 bases between the two ends. CDR3 region: CASSLLARGGTGELFF. CDR3 coding DNA: TGTGCCAGCAGCTTACTTGCCAGGGGCGGCACCGGGGAGCTGTTTTTT. Together with reference TRBV7-2 and TRBJ2-2, the CDR3 gives the full variable domain: GAGVSQSPSNKVTEKGKDVELRCDPISGHTALYWYRQSLGQGLEFLIYFQGNSAPDKSGLPSDRFSAERTGGSVSTLTIQRTQQEDSAVYLCASSLLARGGTGELFFGEGSRLTVL.

V gene TRBV5-5 combines with J gene TRBJ2-1; no clear D. The V and J ends lost 2 bases and 0 bases respectively, with 9 bases between them. Germline V lookup: CDR1 SGHKS, CDR2 YYEKEE (reference sequence). The CDR3 covers 15 residues. The DNA for the CDR3 is TGTGCCAGCAGCTTAGGCGGAAGCTCCTACAATGAGCAGTTCTTC. Its protein is CASSLGGSSYNEQFF.

The chain is built from TRBV6-1 and TRBJ1-6; the match to TRBD1 covers 7 bases. The germline V gene has CDR1 MNHNS and CDR2 SASEGT. The CDR3 is 15 amino acids. With V trimmed by 2 bases and J by 7 bases, 5 bases remained unmatched. DNA for the CDR3: TGTGCCAGCAGTGAATCACAGGGGCGCAATTCACCCCTCCACTTT. This sequence encodes CASSESQGRNSPLHF.

The chain uses TRBV4-3 and TRBJ2-1; 9 nucleotides match TRBD2. This CDR3 has 17 amino acids. Germline CDR1 is LGHNA and CDR2 is YSLEER. V dropped 2 bases and J dropped 3; count of bases not matched to a gene: 8. The CDR3 DNA reads as TGCGCCAGCAGCCAAATTGGAGCGGGGGGTGGCTACAATGAGCAGTTCTTC. Amino acids: CASSQIGAGGGYNEQFF.

The chain employs TRBV7-2 and TRBJ2-7; TRBD1 is a possible D gene (6 bases). Trimming cost V 6 bases and J 2 bases, with 17 bases left between them. The CDR3 is made up of 15 amino acids. Germline CDR1 and CDR2: SGHTA and FQGNSA. CDR3 in amino acids: CASSATGSPTYEQYF. CDR3 DNA sequence: TGTGCCAGCAGTGCTACAGGGTCCCCCACCTACGAGCAGTACTTC.

The V call is TRBV19, the J call TRBJ1-5; TRBD1 is a possible D gene (5 bases). The CDR3 extends over 17 amino acids. Trimming removed 4 bases at V and 3 bases at J, with 19 bases between. In germline, CDR1 is LNHDA, CDR2 SQIVND (reference sequence). In nucleotides, the CDR3 is TGTGCCAGTAGTAGTGGGGGGAGGGCAGGGCCCAATCAGCCCCAGCATTTT. It specifies CASSSGGRAGPNQPQHF.

The CDR3 spells CASTGQSYQPQHF. The CDR3 DNA sequence: TGTGCCAGCACTGGACAGTCATATCAGCCCCAGCATTTT. The chain uses TRBV6-6 and TRBJ1-5; the D gene is possibly TRBD1 (6 bases). The CDR3 has 13 residues. The V and J ends lost 7 bases and 5 bases respectively, with 12 bases between them. Germline V gene data show CDR1 as MNHNY and CDR2 as SVGAGI (reference sequence).

The V and J genes are TRBV5-1 and TRBJ1-2; TRBD1 might be the D (5 bases). V was shortened by 4 bases and J by 13 bases, with 17 bases between the two germline ends. CDR1 and CDR2 (germline): SGHRS, YFSETQ. The CDR3 contains 12 residues. DNA of the CDR3: TGCGCCAGCAGCCCGCCGGCGGGGGGTGTCACCTTC. Residues: CASSPPAGGVTF.

V gene TRBV7-2 combines with J gene TRBJ2-7; possible D gene TRBD1, 5 bases. V was clipped by 4 bases and J by 2 bases, with 12 bases between them. Germline CDR1 is SGHTA and CDR2 is FQGNSA. This CDR3 has 14 amino acids. The CDR3 DNA sequence: TGTGCCAGCAGCTCCAGGGTTTTCGCCTACGAGCAGTACTTC. The encoded protein is CASSSRVFAYEQYF.

This sequence joins TRBV28 and TRBJ2-7; D gene uncertain. V lost 1 base and J lost 7, with 11 bases in between. Germline loops: CDR1 MDHEN, CDR2 SYDVKM. The CDR3 consists of 13 residues. The CDR3 loop reads CASSLLPPGEQYF. The CDR3 nucleotides read TGTGCCAGCAGTTTATTGCCCCCCGGGGAGCAGTACTTC.

This chain connects TRBV2 to TRBJ1-2, with D maybe TRBD1 (5 bases). The CDR3 has 13 residues. Germline V gene data show CDR1 as SNHLY and CDR2 as FYNNEI. V was trimmed by 7 bases and J by 4 bases, leaving 13 bases between them. As DNA, the CDR3 is TGTGCCAGCAACGAAGGGGCCTCCTATGGCTACACCTTC. Translated: CASNEGASYGYTF. The full variable domain, with the rest looked up from reference TRBV2 and TRBJ1-2, is EPEVTQTPSHQVTQMGQEVILRCVPISNHLYFYWYRQILGQKVEFLVSFYNNEISEKSEIFDDQFSVERPDGSNFTLKIRSTKLEDSAMYFCASNEGASYGYTFGSGTRLTVV.

This clone appeared a single time. The chain uses TRBV12-3 or TRBV12-4 and TRBJ2-1; D may be TRBD1 (5 bases). The CDR3 loop spans 12 amino acids. The V end lost 3 bases, the J end lost 15 bases, and 15 bases lay between the germline ends. DNA for the CDR3: TGTGCCAGCAGTTTTTACCCGGACAACGGGTTCTTC. Its protein is CASSFYPDNGFF.